Listed below are T cell receptor beta chains from one sample, sequenced in a study of Graves' ophthalmopathy and Graves' hyperthyroidism. TCRdb redid the calling of the multiplex PCR reads with MiXCR, one entry per CDR3 protein. The table records around 1.1 million distinct CDR3 sequences, less than 45% of them present only once. Sequencing was done on a sample of peripheral blood or thyroid tissue (not recorded which). These TCRs come from an adult man with Graves' hyperthyroidism. Both conserved end residues are part of each CDR3. D genes are given only for firm matches. The listing skips clone size in some rows; elsewhere it reads once, few, many or a size class.

j_call clone_size v_call d_call cdr3_aa cdr3_nt
TRBJ2-2 NA TRBV12-3/TRBV12-4 TRBD2 CASSQPGLARGVNTGELFF TGTGCCAGCAGCCAACCTGGACTAGCGAGGGGGGTTAACACCGGGGAGCTGTTTTTT
TRBJ1-3 few TRBV6-5 TRBD1 CASSYSGGQSRSGNTIYF TGTGCCAGCAGTTACTCAGGGGGACAGTCTCGCTCTGGAAACACCATATATTTT
TRBJ1-4 NA TRBV7-6 TRBD1 CASAAGQWYSTNEKLFF TGTGCCAGCGCGGCGGGACAGTGGTACTCAACTAATGAAAAACTGTTTTTT
TRBJ1-2 NA TRBV5-1 NA CASSLVSARSINYGYTF TGTGCCAGCAGCTTGGTATCAGCCAGGAGTATCAACTATGGCTACACCTTC
TRBJ1-4 many TRBV29-1 NA CSVATGPTNEKLFF TGCAGCGTTGCCACAGGACCAACTAATGAAAAACTGTTTTTT
TRBJ1-1 NA TRBV19 NA CASSMSVTWGYAEAFF TGTGCCAGTAGTATGAGCGTCACGTGGGGTTACGCTGAAGCTTTCTTT
TRBJ2-7 few TRBV19 TRBD1 CASSRFGTGSHEQYF TGTGCCAGTAGCAGGTTTGGGACAGGGTCCCACGAGCAGTACTTC
TRBJ2-5 NA TRBV29-1 TRBD2 CSVEGLAGAGSETQYF TGCAGCGTTGAAGGGCTAGCGGGGGCCGGCTCGGAGACCCAGTACTTC
TRBJ2-5 many TRBV7-8 NA CASSKGGETQYF TGTGCCAGCAGCAAGGGAGGCGAGACCCAGTACTTC
TRBJ1-1 NA TRBV30 NA CAWSVSRDTEAFF TGTGCCTGGAGTGTGTCCCGGGACACTGAAGCTTTCTTT